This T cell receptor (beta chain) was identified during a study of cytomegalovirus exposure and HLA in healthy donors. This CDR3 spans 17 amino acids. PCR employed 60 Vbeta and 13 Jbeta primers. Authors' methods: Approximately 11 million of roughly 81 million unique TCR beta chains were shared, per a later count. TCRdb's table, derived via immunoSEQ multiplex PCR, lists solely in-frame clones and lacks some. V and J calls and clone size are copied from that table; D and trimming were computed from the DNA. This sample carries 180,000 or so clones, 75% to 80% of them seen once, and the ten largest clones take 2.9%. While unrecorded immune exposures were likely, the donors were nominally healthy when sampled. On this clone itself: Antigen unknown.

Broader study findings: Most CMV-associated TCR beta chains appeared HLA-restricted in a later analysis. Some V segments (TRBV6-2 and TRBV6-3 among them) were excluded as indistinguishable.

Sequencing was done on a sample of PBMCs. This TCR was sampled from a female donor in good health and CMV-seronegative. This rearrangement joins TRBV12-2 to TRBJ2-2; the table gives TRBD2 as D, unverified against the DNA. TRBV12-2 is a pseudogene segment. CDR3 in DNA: TGTGCAAGTCGCTTAGCCCTAAGCGGGAGGGCCACCGGGGAGCTGTTTTTT. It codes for CASRLALSGRATGELFF.